This TCR beta chain was obtained from a study of T-cell memory formation after mild COVID-19. Broader study findings: Clones contracting over day 15 to 85 were CD4/CD8 balanced, with later expanders leaning CD4+. There was no confirmation that second-wave clones peaking on day 37 were SARS-CoV-2 specific.

Germline CDR1 reads SEHNR; CDR2 reads FQNEAQ (reference sequence). J was trimmed by 5 bases and V by 1 base; bases with no gene match: 12. CDR3 size: 19 residues. MiXCR was run by TCRdb on the 5' RACE reads, yielding one entry per CDR3 protein. Among about 470,000 distinct CDR3 sequences listed, around a quarter were seen once. This clonotype was counted a few times. Its antigen remains unidentified. The chain uses TRBV7-9 and TRBJ2-5, with 14 bases aligning to TRBD2. The sequence came from an adult woman who had mild COVID-19 (a few samples of this study predate the infection). Cell type and time point are not known. Sequencing was performed on PBMCs or a T cell subset sorted from them (not recorded which). CDR3: CASSLGGGLAGAPGETQYF. The DNA of the CDR3 is TGTGCCAGCAGCTTAGGTGGGGGACTAGCGGGAGCACCGGGGGAGACCCAGTACTTC. Looking up the rest from reference TRBV7-9 and TRBJ2-5 gives the full variable domain: DTGVSQNPRHKITKRGQNVTFRCDPISEHNRLYWYRQTLGQGPEFLTYFQNEAQLEKSRLLSDRFSAERPKGSFSTLEIQRTEQGDSAMYLCASSLGGGLAGAPGETQYFGPGTRLLVL.